This T cell receptor beta chain was recovered during a study of T cell responses to AZD1222 COVID-19 vaccine. Worth noting for this clone: As yet, its antigen is unknown.

Sequencing was performed with immunoSEQ multiplex PCR; in TCRdb, only in-frame clones are kept and a portion is missing. This table holds 120,000 to 150,000 clones, roughly 80% found once. Germline V gene lookup returns CDR1 SGHDT and CDR2 YYEEEE. This CDR3 is 13 amino acids long. Trimming removed 3 bases from V and 5 bases from J, with 10 bases in between. General study results and limits: Females made up more of the donors, who were largely white British, and clonal diversity may have come out too low.

This specimen consisted of peripheral blood, obtained on day 0 of MenACWY control vaccination. The receptor was isolated from an adult in good health. The chain combines TRBV5-6 with TRBJ2-3; TRBD2 might be the D (6 bases). CDR3 sequence reads: CASSWDFEDTQYF. The CDR3 DNA follows: TGTGCCAGCAGCTGGGACTTTGAAGATACGCAGTATTTT. Looking up the rest from reference TRBV5-6 and TRBJ2-3 gives the full variable domain: DAGVTQSPTHLIKTRGQQVTLRCSPKSGHDTVSWYQQALGQGPQFIFQYYEEEERQRGNFPDRFSGHQFPNYSSELNVNALLLGDSALYLCASSWDFEDTQYFGPGTRLTVL.